This T cell receptor beta chain was found in a study of blood T cell repertoires in COVID-19. In the original processing: Amplification of reference gene primers provided the estimated nucleated cell counts. The assay was immunoSEQ multiplex PCR, and TCRdb's table has in-frame clones only and misses some. V and J calls and clone size follow that table, whereas D and trimming were derived from the DNA. The table lists 100,000 or so clones, about three quarters of them singletons. This clone has just one count. The sequencing input was peripheral blood. This clonotype was obtained from a woman aged 70-85 years with acute or convalescent COVID-19.

The CDR3 protein is CASSLAPGQGARAFF. The CDR3 DNA reads as TGTGCCAGCAGCTTAGCACCGGGACAGGGGGCAAGAGCTTTCTTT. The gene calls are TRBV7-9 and TRBJ1-1, with 12 positions matching TRBD1. V dropped 0 bases and J dropped 10; count of bases not matched to a gene: 6. The CDR3 spans 15 residues. CDR1 is SEHNR and CDR2 is FQNEAQ in the germline V gene (reference sequence).